The next 5 T cell receptor beta chains were all read from a single sample in a study of beta chain features in type 1 diabetes. Sequenced material consisted of expressed TCRB transcripts (all of the isolated RNA was reverse transcribed). The assay was immunoSEQ multiplex PCR, and TCRdb's table has in-frame clones only and misses some. Here the sample spans 550,000 to 850,000 clones, 13% being singletons. Study-level findings and limits: TCRB CDR3s from Type 1 diabetes patients were moderately but significantly shorter in all four CD4+ subsets.

Their cognate antigens are unknown. Sequences were obtained from naive CD4+ T cells from blood. All receptors come from a man younger than 30 with type 1 diabetes.

The chain carries TRBV30 and TRBJ2-1; the match to TRBD2 covers 10 bases. From germline, CDR1 is GTSNPN and CDR2 SVGIG (reference sequence). The V and J ends lost 0 bases and 7 bases, in that order; junction bases with no gene match: 9. The CDR3 has 16 residues. The CDR3 here is CAWSVGLAGAANEQFF. Written as DNA, the CDR3 is TGTGCCTGGAGTGTAGGGCTAGCGGGGGCCGCTAATGAGCAGTTCTTC.

The V and J genes are TRBV5-1 and TRBJ2-7; TRBD1 aligns across 7 bases. Trimming at V came to 4 bases and at J to 0 bases, leaving 16 bases not matched to a gene. From germline, CDR1 is SGHRS and CDR2 YFSETQ. There are 18 residues in the CDR3. The CDR3 sequence is CASSLTLWGTEYSYEQYF. In nucleotides, the CDR3 is TGCGCCAGCAGCCTAACCCTGTGGGGGACAGAATACTCCTACGAGCAGTACTTC.

This rearrangement joins TRBV5-6 to TRBJ1-1, with 7 bases that match TRBD1. With V trimmed by 1 base and J by 7 bases, 1 base remained unmatched. The CDR3 runs 12 residues. Germline V gene lookup returns CDR1 SGHDT and CDR2 YYEEEE. The CDR3 protein is CASSLRTGEAFF. The CDR3 bases are TGTGCCAGCAGCTTGAGGACAGGTGAAGCTTTCTTT.

This clone was observed a handful of times. The chain employs TRBV30 and TRBJ1-2; no reliable D call. The germline V gene has CDR1 GTSNPN and CDR2 SVGIG (reference sequence). The germline V and J ends were trimmed by 2 bases and 1 base, with 5 bases remaining between them. The CDR3 covers 12 residues. The CDR3 sequence is CAWSRNNYGYTF. CDR3 nucleotide sequence: TGTGCCTGGAGTAGAAATAACTATGGCTACACCTTC.

The chain is built from TRBV7-9 and TRBJ2-5; TRBD2 matches 8 bases. The junction had 9 bases not matched to a gene; V was cut back by 2 bases and J by 4 bases. The length of the CDR3 is 16 residues. CDR1 and CDR2 (germline): SEHNR, FQNEAQ (reference sequence). This CDR3 reads CASSLLPAGAGETQYF. In DNA form, the CDR3 reads TGTGCCAGCAGCTTATTGCCAGCGGGGGCGGGAGAGACCCAGTACTTC.